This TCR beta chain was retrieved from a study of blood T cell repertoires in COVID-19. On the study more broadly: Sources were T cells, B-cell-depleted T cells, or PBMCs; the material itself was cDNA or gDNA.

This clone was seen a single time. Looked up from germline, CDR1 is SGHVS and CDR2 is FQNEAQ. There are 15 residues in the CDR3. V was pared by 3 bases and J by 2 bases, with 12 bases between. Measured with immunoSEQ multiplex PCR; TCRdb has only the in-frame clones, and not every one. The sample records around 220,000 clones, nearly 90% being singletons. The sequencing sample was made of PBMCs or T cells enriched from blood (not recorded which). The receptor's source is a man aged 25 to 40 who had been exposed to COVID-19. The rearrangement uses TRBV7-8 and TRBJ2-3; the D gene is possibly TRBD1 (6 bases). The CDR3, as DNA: TGTGCCAGCAGCTTTTCAGGGGACCTCACAGATACGCAGTATTTT. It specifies CASSFSGDLTDTQYF.